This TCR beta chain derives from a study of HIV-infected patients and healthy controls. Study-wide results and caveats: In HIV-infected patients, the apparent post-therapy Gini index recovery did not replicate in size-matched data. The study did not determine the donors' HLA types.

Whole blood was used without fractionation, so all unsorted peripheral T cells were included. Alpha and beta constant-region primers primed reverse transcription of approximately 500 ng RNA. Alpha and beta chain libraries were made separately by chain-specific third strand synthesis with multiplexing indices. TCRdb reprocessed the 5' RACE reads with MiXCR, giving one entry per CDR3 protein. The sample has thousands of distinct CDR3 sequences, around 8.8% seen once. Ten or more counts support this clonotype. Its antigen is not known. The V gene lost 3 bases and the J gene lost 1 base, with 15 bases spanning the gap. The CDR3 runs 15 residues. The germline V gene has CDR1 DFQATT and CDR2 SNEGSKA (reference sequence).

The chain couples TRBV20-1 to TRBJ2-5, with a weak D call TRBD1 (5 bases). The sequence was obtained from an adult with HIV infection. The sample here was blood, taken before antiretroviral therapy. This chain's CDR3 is CSASRIWGFQETQYF. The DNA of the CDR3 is TGCAGTGCTAGCAGGATCTGGGGCTTCCAAGAGACCCAGTACTTC.